This TCR beta chain was recorded in a study of PD-L1 blockade in urothelial cancer. The wider study: T cell content in blood samples showed a median of approximately 140,000. Broader study findings: Better survival was forecast by a pretreatment blood TCR clonality below the median.

TCRdb keeps only in-frame clones here, not all; method: immunoSEQ multiplex PCR. The sample records approximately 110,000 clones, approximately 86% being singletons. This CDR3 spans 15 amino acids. From germline, CDR1 is SSHAT and CDR2 FNYEAQ (reference sequence). With respect to this clone: Its antigen is still unknown. The junction and the germline gene differ at one end; a read error may be behind it.

J is TRBJ2-1 and V is TRBV7-7; a possible D gene is TRBD2 (5 bases). The sample in question was PBMCs, obtained around atezolizumab (anti-PD-L1) treatment. The receptor was isolated from a man aged 45-65 years with urothelial cancer. This CDR3 is CASSPGGGSYNEQFF. CDR3 DNA: TGTGCTAGCAGCCCCGGAGGCGGTTCCTACAATGAGCAGTTCTTC.